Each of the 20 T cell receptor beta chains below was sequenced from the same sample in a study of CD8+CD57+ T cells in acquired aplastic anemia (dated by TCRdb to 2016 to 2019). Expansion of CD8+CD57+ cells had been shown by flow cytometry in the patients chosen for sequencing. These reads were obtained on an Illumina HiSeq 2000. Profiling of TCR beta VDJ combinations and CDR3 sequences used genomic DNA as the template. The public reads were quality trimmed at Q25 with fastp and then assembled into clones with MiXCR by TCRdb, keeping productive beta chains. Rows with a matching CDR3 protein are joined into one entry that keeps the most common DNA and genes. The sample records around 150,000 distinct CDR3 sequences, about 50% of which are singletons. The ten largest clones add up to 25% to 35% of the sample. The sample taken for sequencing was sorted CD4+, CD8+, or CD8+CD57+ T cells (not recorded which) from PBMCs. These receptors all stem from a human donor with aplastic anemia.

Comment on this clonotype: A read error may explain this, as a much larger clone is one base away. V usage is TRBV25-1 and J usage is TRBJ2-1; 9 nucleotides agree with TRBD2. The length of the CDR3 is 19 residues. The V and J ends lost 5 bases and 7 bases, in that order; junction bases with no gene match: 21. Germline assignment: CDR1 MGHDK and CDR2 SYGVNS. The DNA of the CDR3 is TGTGCCAGCAGTTTAGCGCTCTCGCCGGAACTAGCGGGCTTGAATGAGCAGTTCTTC. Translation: CASSLALSPELAGLNEQFF.

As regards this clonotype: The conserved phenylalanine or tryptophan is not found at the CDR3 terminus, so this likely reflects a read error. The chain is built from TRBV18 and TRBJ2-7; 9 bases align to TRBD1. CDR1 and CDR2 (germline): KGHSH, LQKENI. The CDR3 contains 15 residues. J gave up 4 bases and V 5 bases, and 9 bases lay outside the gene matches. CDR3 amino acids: CASSTGQGMGYEQYL. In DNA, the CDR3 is TGTGCCAGCTCAACGGGACAGGGTATGGGATACGAGCAGTACCTC.

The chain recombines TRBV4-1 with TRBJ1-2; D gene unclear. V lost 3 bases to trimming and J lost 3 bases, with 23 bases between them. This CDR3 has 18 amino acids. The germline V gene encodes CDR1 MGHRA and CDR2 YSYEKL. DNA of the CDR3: TGCGCCAGCAGCCAGAACTACGTGGTCCGCCGGACTGACTATGGCTACACCTTC. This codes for CASSQNYVVRRTDYGYTF.

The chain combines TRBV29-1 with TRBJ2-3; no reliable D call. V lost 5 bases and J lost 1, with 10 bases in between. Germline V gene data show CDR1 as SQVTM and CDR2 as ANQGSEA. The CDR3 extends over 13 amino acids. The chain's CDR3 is CSVIPLRTDTQYF. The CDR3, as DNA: TGCAGCGTTATACCCTTACGCACAGATACGCAGTATTTT.

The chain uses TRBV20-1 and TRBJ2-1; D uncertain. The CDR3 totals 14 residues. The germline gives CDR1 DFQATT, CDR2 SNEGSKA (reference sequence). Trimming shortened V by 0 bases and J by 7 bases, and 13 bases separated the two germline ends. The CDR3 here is CSARDLRGTNEQFF. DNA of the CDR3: TGCAGTGCTAGAGATTTAAGAGGTACGAATGAGCAGTTCTTC.

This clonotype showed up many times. For the CDR3, the DNA is TGTGCCAGCAGCTTCGGCCTACGCTACGAGCAGTACTTC. Translated: CASSFGLRYEQYF. The gene calls are TRBV11-2 and TRBJ2-7; D is uncertain. Germline V gene lookup returns CDR1 SGHAT and CDR2 FQNNGV. The V end was cut by 3 bases, the J end by 3 bases, with 9 bases between. The CDR3 loop spans 13 amino acids.

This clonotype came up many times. CDR3 sequence: CSARDPSDRSNYGYTF. DNA of the CDR3: TGCAGTGCTAGAGACCCTTCCGACAGATCTAACTATGGCTACACCTTC. This chain uses TRBV20-1 with TRBJ1-2; D is possibly TRBD1 (5 bases). The CDR3 extends over 16 amino acids. V lost 0 bases to trimming and J lost 0 bases, with 14 bases between them. From germline, CDR1 is DFQATT and CDR2 SNEGSKA (reference sequence).

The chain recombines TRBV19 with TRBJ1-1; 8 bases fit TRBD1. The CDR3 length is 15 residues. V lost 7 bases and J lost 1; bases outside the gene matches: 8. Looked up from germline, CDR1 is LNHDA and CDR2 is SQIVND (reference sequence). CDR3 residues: CASISTGGRNTEAFF. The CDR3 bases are TGTGCCAGTATCTCAACAGGGGGTAGGAACACTGAAGCTTTCTTT.

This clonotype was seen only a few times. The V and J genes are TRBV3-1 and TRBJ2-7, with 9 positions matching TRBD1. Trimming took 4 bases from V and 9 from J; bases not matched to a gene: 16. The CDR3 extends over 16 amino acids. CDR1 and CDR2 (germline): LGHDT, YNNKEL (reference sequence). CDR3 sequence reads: CASSPVAETGGIGQYF. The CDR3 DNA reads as TGTGCCAGCAGCCCCGTGGCGGAGACAGGGGGGATTGGGCAGTACTTC.

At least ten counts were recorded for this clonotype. The CDR3: CASSNTGPGYEQYF. CDR3 nucleotide sequence: TGTGCCAGCAGTAATACGGGACCTGGCTACGAGCAGTACTTC. This chain connects TRBV12-3 or TRBV12-4 to TRBJ2-7; D tentatively fits TRBD1 or TRBD2 (5 bases each). The CDR3 runs to 14 residues. The V and J ends lost 5 bases and 3 bases respectively, with 14 bases between them.

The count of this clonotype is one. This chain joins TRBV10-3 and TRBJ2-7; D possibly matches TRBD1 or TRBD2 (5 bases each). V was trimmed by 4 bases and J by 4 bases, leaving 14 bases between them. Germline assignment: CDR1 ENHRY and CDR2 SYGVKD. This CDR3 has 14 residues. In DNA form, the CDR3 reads TGTGCCATCAGTGGGTTCGAGGGGCCGTACGAGCAGTACTTC. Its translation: CAISGFEGPYEQYF.

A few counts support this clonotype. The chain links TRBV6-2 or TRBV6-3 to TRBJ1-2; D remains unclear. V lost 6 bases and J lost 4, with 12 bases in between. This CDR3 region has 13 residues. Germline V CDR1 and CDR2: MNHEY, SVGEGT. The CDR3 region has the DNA TGTGCCAGCAGCCCAGCTCGTACCTATGGCTACACCTTC. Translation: CASSPARTYGYTF.

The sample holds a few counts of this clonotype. As DNA, the CDR3 is TGTGCCAGCAGCTTAGCACAGCAAGAGACCCAGTACTTC. As protein: CASSLAQQETQYF. The gene calls are TRBV7-8 and TRBJ2-5, with unresolved D. The CDR3 totals 13 residues. Between the trimmed V and J ends, which lost 0 bases and 2 bases, there was a span of 4 bases. Germline V gene data show CDR1 as SGHVS and CDR2 as FQNEAQ.

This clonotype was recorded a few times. The CDR3 loop is CAWTRTESSYEQYF. The CDR3, as DNA: TGTGCCTGGACCAGGACAGAGAGCTCCTACGAGCAGTACTTC. The chain uses TRBV30 and TRBJ2-7; possibly TRBD1 for D (6 bases). Germline V gene sequence: CDR1 GTSNPN, CDR2 SVGIG (reference sequence). Trimming pared 4 bases from V and 0 bases from J, leaving 13 bases between. This CDR3 has 14 residues.

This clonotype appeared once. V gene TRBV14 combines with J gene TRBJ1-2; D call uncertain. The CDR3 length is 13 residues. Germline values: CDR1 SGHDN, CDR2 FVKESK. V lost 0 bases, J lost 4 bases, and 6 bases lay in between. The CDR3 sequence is CASSQDYSYGYTF. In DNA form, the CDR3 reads TGTGCCAGCAGCCAAGATTACAGCTATGGCTACACCTTC.

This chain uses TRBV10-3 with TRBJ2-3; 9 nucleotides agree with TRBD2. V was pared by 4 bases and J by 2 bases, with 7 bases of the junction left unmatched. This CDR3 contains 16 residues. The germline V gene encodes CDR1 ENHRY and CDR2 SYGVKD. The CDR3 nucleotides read TGTGCCATCAGTGGCGGGGGGGACTCCCTCACAGATACGCAGTATTTT. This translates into CAISGGGDSLTDTQYF.

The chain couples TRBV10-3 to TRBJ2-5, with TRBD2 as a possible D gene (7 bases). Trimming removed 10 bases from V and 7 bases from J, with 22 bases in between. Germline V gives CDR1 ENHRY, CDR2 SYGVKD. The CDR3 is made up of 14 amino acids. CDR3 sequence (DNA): TGTGCCACCGGGGGGCCTCTCCCAAGCGGGACCCAGTACTTC. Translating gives CATGGPLPSGTQYF.

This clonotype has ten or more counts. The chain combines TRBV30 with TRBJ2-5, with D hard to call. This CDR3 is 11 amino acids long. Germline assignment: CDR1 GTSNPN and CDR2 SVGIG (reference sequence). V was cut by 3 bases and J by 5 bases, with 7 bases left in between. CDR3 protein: CAWRLGETQYF. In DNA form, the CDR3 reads TGTGCCTGGAGGCTGGGGGAGACCCAGTACTTC.

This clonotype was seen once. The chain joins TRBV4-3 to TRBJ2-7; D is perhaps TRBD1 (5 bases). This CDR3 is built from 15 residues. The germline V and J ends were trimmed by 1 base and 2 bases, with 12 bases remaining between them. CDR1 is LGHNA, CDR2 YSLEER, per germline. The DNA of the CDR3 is TGCGCCAGCAGCCAAGGTGTGGAGACAGCCTACGAGCAGTACTTC. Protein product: CASSQGVETAYEQYF.

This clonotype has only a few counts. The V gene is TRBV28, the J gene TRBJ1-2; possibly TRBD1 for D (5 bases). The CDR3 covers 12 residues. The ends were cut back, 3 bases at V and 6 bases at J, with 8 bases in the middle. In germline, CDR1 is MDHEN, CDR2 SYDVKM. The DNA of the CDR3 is TGTGCCAGCAGTTTTTTCAGGGATGGCTACACCTTC. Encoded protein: CASSFFRDGYTF.